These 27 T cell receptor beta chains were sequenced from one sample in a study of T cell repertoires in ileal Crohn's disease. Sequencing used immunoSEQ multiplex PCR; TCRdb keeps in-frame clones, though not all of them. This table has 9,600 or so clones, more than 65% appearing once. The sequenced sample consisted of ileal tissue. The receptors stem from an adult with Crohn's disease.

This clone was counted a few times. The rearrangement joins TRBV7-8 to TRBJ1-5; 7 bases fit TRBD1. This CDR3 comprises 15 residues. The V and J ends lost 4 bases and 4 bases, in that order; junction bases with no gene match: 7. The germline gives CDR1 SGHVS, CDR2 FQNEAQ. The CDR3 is CASSWEQGVNQPQHF. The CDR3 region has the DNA TGTGCCAGCAGCTGGGAGCAGGGGGTGAATCAGCCCCAGCATTTT.

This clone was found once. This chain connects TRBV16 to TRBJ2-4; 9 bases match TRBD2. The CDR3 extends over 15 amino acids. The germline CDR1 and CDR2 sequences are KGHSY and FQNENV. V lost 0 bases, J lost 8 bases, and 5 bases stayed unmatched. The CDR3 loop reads CASSQSGSGSDIQYF. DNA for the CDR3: TGTGCCAGCAGCCAATCGGGTAGCGGGAGTGACATTCAGTACTTC. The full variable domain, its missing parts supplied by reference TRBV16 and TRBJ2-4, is GEEVAQTPKHLVRGEGQKAKLYCAPIKGHSYVFWYQQVLKNEFKFLISFQNENVFDETGMPKERFSAKCLPNSPCSLEIQATKLEDSAVYFCASSQSGSGSDIQYFGAGTRLSVL.

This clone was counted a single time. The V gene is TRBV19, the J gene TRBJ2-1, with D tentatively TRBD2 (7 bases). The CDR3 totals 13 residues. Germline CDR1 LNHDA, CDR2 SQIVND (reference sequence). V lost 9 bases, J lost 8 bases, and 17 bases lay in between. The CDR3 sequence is CASREGGFYEQFF. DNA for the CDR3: TGTGCCAGCAGGGAGGGGGGTTTCTATGAGCAGTTCTTC.

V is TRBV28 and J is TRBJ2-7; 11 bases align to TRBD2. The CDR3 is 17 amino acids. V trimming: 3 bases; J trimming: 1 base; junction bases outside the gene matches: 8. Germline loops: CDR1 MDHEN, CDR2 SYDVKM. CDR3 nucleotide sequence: TGTGCCAGCAGTTTCCCCCCCCGGACTAGCGGGTCCTACGAGCAGTACTTC. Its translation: CASSFPPRTSGSYEQYF. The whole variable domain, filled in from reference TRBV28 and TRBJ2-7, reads DVKVTQSSRYLVKRTGEKVFLECVQDMDHENMFWYRQDPGLGLRLIYFSYDVKMKEKGDIPEGYSVSREKKERFSLILESASTNQTSMYLCASSFPPRTSGSYEQYFGPGTRLTVT.

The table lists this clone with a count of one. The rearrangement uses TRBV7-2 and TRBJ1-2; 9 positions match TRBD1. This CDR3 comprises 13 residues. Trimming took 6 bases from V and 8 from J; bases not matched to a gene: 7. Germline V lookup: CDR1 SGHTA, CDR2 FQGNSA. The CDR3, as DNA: TGTGCCAGCAGTTGGGACAGGGCCGCCGGCTACACCTTC. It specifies CASSWDRAAGYTF.

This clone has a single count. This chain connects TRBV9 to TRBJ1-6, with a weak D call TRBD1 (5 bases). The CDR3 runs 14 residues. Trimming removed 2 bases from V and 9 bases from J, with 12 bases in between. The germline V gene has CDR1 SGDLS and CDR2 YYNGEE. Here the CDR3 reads CASSVRSGASPLHF. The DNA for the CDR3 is TGTGCCAGCAGCGTGCGGAGTGGGGCTTCACCCCTCCACTTT.

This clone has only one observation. For the CDR3, the DNA is TGTGCCAGCAGCCAAAACAGGCGCACTGAAGCTTTCTTT. Protein: CASSQNRRTEAFF. The chain links TRBV14 to TRBJ1-1; D is perhaps TRBD1 (5 bases). Trimming removed 2 bases from V and 4 bases from J, with 8 bases in between. The CDR3 is 13 residues long. Germline-derived CDR1 and CDR2 are SGHDN and FVKESK.

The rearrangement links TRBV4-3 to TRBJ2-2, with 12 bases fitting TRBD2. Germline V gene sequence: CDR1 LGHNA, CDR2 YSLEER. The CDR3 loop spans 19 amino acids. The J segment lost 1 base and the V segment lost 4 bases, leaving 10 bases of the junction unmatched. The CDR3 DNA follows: TGCGCCAGCAGCCCACAGACTAGCGGGGGACGACTGAACACCGGGGAGCTGTTTTTT. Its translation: CASSPQTSGGRLNTGELFF.

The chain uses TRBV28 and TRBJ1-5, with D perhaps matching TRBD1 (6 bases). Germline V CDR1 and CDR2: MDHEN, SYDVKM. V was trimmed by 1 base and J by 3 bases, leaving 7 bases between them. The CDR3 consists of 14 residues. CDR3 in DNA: TGTGCCAGCAGTTTATCAGGGGACAATCAGCCCCAGCATTTT. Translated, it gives CASSLSGDNQPQHF.

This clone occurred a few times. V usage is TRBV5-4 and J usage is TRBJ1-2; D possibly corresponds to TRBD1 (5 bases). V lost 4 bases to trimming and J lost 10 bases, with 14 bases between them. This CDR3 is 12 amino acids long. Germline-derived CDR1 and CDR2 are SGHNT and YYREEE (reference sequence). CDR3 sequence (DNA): TGTGCCAGCAGCGTCGGGTCAGGGATCTACACCTTC. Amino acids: CASSVGSGIYTF.

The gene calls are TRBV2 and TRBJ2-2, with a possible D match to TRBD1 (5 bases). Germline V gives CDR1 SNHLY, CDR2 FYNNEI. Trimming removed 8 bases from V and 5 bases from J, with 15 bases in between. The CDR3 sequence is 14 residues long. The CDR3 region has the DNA TGTGCCAGCGTCTTAGGGGCCCGAACCGGGGAGCTGTTTTTT. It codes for CASVLGARTGELFF.

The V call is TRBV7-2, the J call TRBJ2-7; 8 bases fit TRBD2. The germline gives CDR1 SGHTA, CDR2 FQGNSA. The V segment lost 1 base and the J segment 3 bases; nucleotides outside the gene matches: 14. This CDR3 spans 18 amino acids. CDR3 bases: TGTGCCAGCAGCTTAGACGCCCCAGGCCCCAGCGGGGGCTACGAGCAGTACTTC. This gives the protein CASSLDAPGPSGGYEQYF.

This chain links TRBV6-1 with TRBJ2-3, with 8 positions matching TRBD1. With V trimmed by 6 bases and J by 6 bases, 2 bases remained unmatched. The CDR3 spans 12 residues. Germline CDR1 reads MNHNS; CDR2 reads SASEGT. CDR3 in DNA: TGTGCCAGCAGGGGGGACAGGGATACGCAGTATTTT. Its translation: CASRGDRDTQYF.

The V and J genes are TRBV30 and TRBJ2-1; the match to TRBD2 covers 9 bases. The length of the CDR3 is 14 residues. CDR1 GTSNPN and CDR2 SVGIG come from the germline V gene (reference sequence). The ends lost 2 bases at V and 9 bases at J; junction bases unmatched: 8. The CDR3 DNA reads TGTGCCTGGAGTAGACTAGCGGTTCAAAGTGAGCAGTTCTTC. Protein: CAWSRLAVQSEQFF.

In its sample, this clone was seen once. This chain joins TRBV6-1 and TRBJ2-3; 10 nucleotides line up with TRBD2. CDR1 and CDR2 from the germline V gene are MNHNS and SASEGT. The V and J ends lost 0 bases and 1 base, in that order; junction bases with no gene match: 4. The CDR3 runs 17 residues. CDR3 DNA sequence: TGTGCCAGCAGTGAAGCATATAGCGGGGGGCGCACAGATACGCAGTATTTT. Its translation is CASSEAYSGGRTDTQYF.

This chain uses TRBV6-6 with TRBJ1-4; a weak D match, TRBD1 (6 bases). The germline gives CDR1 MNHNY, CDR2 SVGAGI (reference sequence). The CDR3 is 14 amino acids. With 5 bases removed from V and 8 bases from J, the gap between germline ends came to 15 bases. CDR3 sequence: CASSETGFNEKLFF. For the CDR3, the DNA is TGTGCCAGCAGTGAGACAGGCTTCAACGAAAAACTGTTTTTT.

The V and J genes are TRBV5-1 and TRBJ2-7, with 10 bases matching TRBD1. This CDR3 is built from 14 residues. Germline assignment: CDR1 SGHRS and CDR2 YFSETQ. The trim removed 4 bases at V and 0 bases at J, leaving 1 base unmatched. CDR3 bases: TGCGCCAGCAGCCGGACAGGGGGCTCCTACGAGCAGTACTTC. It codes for CASSRTGGSYEQYF.

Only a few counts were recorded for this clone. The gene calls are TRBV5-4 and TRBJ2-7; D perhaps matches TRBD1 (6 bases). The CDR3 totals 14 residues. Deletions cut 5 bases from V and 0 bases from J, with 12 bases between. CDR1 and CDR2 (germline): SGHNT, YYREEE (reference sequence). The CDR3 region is CASRRDTVSYEQYF. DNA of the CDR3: TGTGCCAGCAGAAGGGACACGGTCTCCTACGAGCAGTACTTC.

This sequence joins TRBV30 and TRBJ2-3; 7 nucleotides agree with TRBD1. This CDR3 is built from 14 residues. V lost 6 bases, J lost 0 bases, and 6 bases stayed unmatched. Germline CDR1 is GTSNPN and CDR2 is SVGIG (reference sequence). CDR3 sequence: CACGQAPSTDTQYF. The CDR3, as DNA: TGTGCCTGTGGACAGGCACCTAGCACAGATACGCAGTATTTT.

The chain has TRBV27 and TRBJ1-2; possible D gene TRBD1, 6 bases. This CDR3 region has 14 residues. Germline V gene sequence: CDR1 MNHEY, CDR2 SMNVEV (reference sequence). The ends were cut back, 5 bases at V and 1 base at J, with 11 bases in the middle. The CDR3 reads CASSPNRVNYGYTF. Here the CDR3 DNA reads TGTGCCAGCAGTCCAAACAGGGTTAACTATGGCTACACCTTC.

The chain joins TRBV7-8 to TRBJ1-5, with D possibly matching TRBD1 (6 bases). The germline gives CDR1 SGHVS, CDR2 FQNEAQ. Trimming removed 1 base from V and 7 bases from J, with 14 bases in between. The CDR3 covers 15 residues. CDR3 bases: TGTGCCAGCAGCTTAGACGGGACAATCGGCCAGCCCCAGCATTTT. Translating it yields CASSLDGTIGQPQHF.

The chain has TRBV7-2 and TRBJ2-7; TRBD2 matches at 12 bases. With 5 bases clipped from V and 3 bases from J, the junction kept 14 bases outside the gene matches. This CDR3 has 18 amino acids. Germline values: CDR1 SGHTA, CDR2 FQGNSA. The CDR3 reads CASSPRTSGAARVYEQYF. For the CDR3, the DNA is TGTGCCAGCAGCCCGCGGACTAGCGGGGCAGCAAGGGTCTACGAGCAGTACTTC. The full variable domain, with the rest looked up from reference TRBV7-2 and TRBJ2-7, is GAGVSQSPSNKVTEKGKDVELRCDPISGHTALYWYRQSLGQGLEFLIYFQGNSAPDKSGLPSDRFSAERTGGSVSTLTIQRTQQEDSAVYLCASSPRTSGAARVYEQYFGPGTRLTVT.

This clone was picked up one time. The CDR3 loop reads CSVWDSFTDTQYF. The CDR3 region has the DNA TGCAGCGTCTGGGACAGCTTCACAGATACGCAGTATTTT. The chain couples TRBV29-1 to TRBJ2-3; the match to TRBD1 covers 7 bases. The germline V gene encodes CDR1 SQVTM and CDR2 ANQGSEA. V shed 6 bases, J shed 2 bases, and the junction held 5 bases outside the gene matches. CDR3 length: 13 residues.

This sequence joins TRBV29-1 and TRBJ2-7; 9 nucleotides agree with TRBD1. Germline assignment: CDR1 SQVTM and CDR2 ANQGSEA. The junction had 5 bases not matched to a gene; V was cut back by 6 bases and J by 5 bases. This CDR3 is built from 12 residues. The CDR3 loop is CSVGQGSNEQYF. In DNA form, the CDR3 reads TGCAGCGTGGGACAGGGTAGCAACGAGCAGTACTTC.

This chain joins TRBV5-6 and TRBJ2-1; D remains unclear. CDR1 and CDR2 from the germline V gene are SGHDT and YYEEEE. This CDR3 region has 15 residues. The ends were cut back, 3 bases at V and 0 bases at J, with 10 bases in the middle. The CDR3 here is CASSSLRSSYNEQFF. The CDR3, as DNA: TGTGCCAGCAGCTCCCTCCGGAGCTCCTACAATGAGCAGTTCTTC.

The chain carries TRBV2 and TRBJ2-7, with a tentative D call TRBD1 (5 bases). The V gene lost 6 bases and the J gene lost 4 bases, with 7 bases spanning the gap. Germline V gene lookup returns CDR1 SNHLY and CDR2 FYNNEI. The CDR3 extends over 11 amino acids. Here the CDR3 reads CASSDSYEQYF. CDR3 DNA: TGTGCCAGCAGCGACAGTTACGAGCAGTACTTC.

CDR3: CASSTTGVTNEKLFF. The DNA of the CDR3 is TGTGCCAGTAGCACGACAGGGGTAACTAATGAAAAACTGTTTTTT. The V and J genes are TRBV19 and TRBJ1-4; TRBD1 aligns across 8 bases. CDR3 length: 15 residues. Germline CDR1 and CDR2: LNHDA and SQIVND (reference sequence). V shed 6 bases and J 1 base; nucleotides not matched to a gene: 4.